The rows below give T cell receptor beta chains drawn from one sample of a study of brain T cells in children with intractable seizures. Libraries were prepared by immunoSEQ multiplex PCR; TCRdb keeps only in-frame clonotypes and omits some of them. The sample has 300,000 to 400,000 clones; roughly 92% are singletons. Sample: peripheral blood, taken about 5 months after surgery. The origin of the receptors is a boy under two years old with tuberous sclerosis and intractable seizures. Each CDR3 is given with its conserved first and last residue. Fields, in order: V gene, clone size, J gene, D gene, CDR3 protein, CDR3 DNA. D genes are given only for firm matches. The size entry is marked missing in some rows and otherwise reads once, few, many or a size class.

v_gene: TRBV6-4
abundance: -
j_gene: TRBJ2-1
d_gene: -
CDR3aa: CASSTRPFYNEQFF
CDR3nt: TGTGCCAGCAGTACGCGACCCTTTTACAATGAGCAGTTCTTC

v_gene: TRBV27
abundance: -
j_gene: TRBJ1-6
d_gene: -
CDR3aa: CASRSNQGLHPLHF
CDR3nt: TGTGCCAGCAGATCTAACCAGGGCCTTCACCCCCTCCACTTT

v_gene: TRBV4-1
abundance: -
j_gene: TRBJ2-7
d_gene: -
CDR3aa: CASSQEVSSYEQYF
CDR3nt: TGCGCCAGCAGCCAAGAGGTCAGTTCCTACGAGCAGTACTTC

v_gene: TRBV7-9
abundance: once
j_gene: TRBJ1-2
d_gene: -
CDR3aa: CASTRGRAGDYGYTF
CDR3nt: TGTGCCAGCACACGTGGGAGGGCAGGTGACTATGGCTACACCTTC

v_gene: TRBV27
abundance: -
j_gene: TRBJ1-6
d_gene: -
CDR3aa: CASSGFSGRRNSPLHF
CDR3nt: TGTGCCAGCAGTGGGTTCTCCGGGAGAAGGAATTCACCCCTCCACTTT

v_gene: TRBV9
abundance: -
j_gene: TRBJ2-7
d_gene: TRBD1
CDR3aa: CASSVVDRSGEQYF
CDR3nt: TGTGCCAGCAGCGTAGTGGACAGGTCGGGCGAGCAGTACTTC

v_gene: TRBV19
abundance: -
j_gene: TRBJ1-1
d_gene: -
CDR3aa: CASRDDGNTEAFF
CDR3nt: TGTGCCAGTAGGGACGACGGGAACACTGAAGCTTTCTTT

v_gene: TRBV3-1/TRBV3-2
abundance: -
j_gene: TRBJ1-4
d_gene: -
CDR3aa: CASSHTNEKLFF
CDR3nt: TGTGCCAGCAGCCACACTAATGAAAAACTGTTTTTT

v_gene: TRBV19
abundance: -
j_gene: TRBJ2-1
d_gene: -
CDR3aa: CASSMGYNEQFF
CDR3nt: TGTGCCAGTAGTATGGGTTACAATGAGCAGTTCTTC

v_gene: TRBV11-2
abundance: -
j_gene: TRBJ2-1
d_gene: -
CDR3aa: CASSSTGTPNHDEQFF
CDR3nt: TGTGCCAGCAGCTCTACAGGCACCCCAAATCATGATGAGCAGTTCTTC

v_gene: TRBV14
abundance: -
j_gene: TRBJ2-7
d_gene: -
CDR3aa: CASSQASGPYEQYF
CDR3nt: TGTGCCAGCAGCCAAGCCTCCGGACCCTACGAGCAGTACTTC

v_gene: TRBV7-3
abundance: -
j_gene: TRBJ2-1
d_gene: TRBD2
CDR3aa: CASSFVAGAHNEQFF
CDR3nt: TGTGCCAGCAGCTTCGTAGCGGGGGCCCACAATGAGCAGTTCTTC

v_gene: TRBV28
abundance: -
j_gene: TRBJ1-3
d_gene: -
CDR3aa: CASSTGTSGNTIYF
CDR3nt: TGTGCCAGCAGTACAGGGACCTCTGGAAACACCATATATTTT

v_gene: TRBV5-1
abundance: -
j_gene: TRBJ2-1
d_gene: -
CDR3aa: CASSLGYWVAYNEQFF
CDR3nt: TGCGCCAGCAGCTTGGGGTACTGGGTGGCCTACAATGAGCAGTTCTTC

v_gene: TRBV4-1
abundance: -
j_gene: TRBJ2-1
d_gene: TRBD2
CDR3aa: CASSQVEAGGVYNEQFF
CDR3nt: TGCGCCAGCAGCCAAGTCGAGGCGGGGGGGGTGTACAATGAGCAGTTCTTC

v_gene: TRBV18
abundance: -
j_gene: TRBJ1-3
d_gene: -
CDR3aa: CASSPFSRDSGNTIYF
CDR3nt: TGTGCCAGCTCACCGTTTTCCCGGGACTCTGGAAACACCATATATTTT

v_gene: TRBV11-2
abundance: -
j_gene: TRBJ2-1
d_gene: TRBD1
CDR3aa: CASSLRGRTGGRFSEQFF
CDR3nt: TGTGCCAGCAGCTTAAGGGGTCGAACAGGGGGCAGGTTTAGTGAGCAGTTCTTC

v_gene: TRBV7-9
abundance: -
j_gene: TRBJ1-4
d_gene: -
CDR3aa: CASSLGFFEKLFF
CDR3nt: TGTGCCAGCAGCTTAGGGTTTTTTGAAAAACTGTTTTTT

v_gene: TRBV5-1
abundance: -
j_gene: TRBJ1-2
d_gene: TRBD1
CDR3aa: CASSLVAGGVVGYGYTF
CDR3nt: TGCGCCAGCAGCTTGGTGGCAGGGGGCGTAGTGGGCTATGGCTACACCTTC

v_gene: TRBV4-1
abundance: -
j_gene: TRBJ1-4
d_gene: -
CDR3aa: CASSQVGGPGEKLFF
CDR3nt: TGCGCCAGCAGCCAAGTTGGGGGCCCAGGCGAAAAACTGTTTTTT

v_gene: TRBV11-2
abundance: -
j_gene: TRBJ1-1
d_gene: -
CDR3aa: CASSRGPGDTEAFF
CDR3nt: TGTGCCAGCAGCCGGGGACCCGGGGACACTGAAGCTTTCTTT

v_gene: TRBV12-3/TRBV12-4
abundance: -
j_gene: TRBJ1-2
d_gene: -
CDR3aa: CASRRGGMGGYTF
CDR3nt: TGTGCCAGCAGACGGGGGGGTATGGGTGGCTACACCTTC

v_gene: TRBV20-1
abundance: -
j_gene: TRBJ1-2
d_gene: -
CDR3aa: CSANQNYGYTF
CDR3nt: TGCAGTGCTAACCAAAACTATGGCTACACCTTC

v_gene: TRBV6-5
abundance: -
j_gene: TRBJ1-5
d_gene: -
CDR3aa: CASGTNQPQHF
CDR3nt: TGTGCCAGCGGTACCAATCAGCCCCAGCATTTT

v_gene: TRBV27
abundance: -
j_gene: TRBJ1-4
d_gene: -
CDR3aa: CASSSGSLGEKLFF
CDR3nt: TGTGCCAGCAGTTCAGGCAGTCTGGGTGAAAAACTGTTTTTT

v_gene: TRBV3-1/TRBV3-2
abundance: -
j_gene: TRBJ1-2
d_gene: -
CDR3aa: CASSQDFGVGVYGYTF
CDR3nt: TGTGCCAGCAGCCAAGATTTTGGGGTAGGTGTCTATGGCTACACCTTC

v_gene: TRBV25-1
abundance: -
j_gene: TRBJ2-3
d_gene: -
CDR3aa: CASSEGRKAPGTDTQYF
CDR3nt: TGTGCCAGCAGTGAAGGGAGAAAGGCCCCGGGCACAGATACGCAGTATTTT